This T cell receptor (beta chain) was observed in a study of blood T cell repertoires in COVID-19. About the research overall: Samples came from the United States, Italy and Spain, spanning acute and convalescent COVID-19. T cells, B-cell-depleted T cells, or PBMCs supplied cDNA or gDNA.

Original processing notes: Reference gene primer amplification in the assay estimated nucleated cell counts. Data came from immunoSEQ multiplex PCR; TCRdb stores just in-frame clones and leaves some out. That table furnishes V, J and clone size, whereas the DNA furnished D and trimming. This table holds around 190,000 clones, approximately 90% found once. This clone has just a few counts. The receptor was derived from a man aged 30 to 39 with acute or convalescent COVID-19. Material for sequencing was peripheral blood.

CDR3 in amino acids: CASSRSSGGANVLTF. DNA for the CDR3: TGTGCCAGCAGTCGCTCGTCGGGGGGGGCCAACGTCCTGACTTTC. The gene calls are TRBV6-5 and TRBJ2-6; D is perhaps TRBD2 (5 bases). V lost 5 bases and J 4 bases, leaving 12 bases between the germline ends. CDR3 length: 15 amino acids. From germline, CDR1 is MNHEY and CDR2 SVGAGI.